A selection of T cell receptor beta chains follows, all from one sample in a study of blood T cell repertoires in COVID-19. This table comes from immunoSEQ multiplex PCR, and its TCRdb copy is limited to in-frame clones, with some not included. Counted here are around 200,000 clones, 87% occurring once; the ten biggest clones make up about 9.4%. The sample taken for sequencing was PBMCs or T cells enriched from blood (not recorded which). The receptors derive from a man between 18 and 29 years old with acute COVID-19. Each CDR3 is given with its conserved first and last residue. D genes are given only for firm matches. Only part of the rows carry a size: once, few, many, or a class if the clone is expanded.

v_call	d_call	clone_size	j_call	cdr3_nt	cdr3_aa
TRBV4-1	TRBD1	-	TRBJ1-4	TGCGCCAGCAGCCGAGTCCACAGACAGGGTGTGATAGAAAAACTGTTTTTT	CASSRVHRQGVIEKLFF
TRBV12-3/TRBV12-4	-	-	TRBJ2-3	TGTGCCAGCAGCGCCGGAGCAGATACGCAGTATTTT	CASSAGADTQYF
TRBV4-2	TRBD1	-	TRBJ2-7	TGTGCCAGCAGCCAAGAGACGAGCGGGACAGGGTCCTACGAGCAGTACTTC	CASSQETSGTGSYEQYF
TRBV30	-	-	TRBJ1-1	TGTGCCTGGAGGGGTGGACACTCGAACACTGAAGCTTTCTTT	CAWRGGHSNTEAFF
TRBV5-6	-	-	TRBJ2-7	TGTGCCAGCAGCTTGGTTCAGGTGGACTACGAGCAGTACTTC	CASSLVQVDYEQYF
TRBV19	TRBD2	-	TRBJ2-7	TGTGCCAGTAGTATGGGGGGGAGCTCCTACGAGCAGTACTTC	CASSMGGSSYEQYF
TRBV5-1	-	-	TRBJ1-2	TGCGCCAGCACCGAGTCGGGAGCTAACTATGGCTACACCTTC	CASTESGANYGYTF
TRBV10-3	TRBD2	-	TRBJ2-7	TGTGCCATCGGCATAGCGGGAGACTACGAGCAGTACTTC	CAIGIAGDYEQYF
TRBV13	TRBD2	once	TRBJ2-1	TGTGCCAGCAGCTTAGGAAGACTAGCGGGAACCGATGAGCAGTTCTTC	CASSLGRLAGTDEQFF
TRBV30	TRBD2	-	TRBJ2-3	TGTGCCTGGAGTCCAGGCCGACTAGCGGGAGCGCAGTATTTT	CAWSPGRLAGAQYF
TRBV3-1/TRBV3-2	TRBD2	-	TRBJ2-1	TGTGCCAGCAGCTACACTAGCGGGAGTCTGAATGAGCAGTTCTTC	CASSYTSGSLNEQFF
TRBV6-5	-	-	TRBJ2-5	TGTGCCAGCAGTTACTCCGCAAGCCCGGGGTCCCAGTACTTC	CASSYSASPGSQYF
TRBV5-1	TRBD2	few	TRBJ2-1	TGCGCCAGCAGCTTAGCGGGAGCTTACAATGAGCAGTTCTTC	CASSLAGAYNEQFF
TRBV4-1	-	once	TRBJ2-1	TGCGCCAGCAGCCAAGCTGAGGGTTTTTCCTACAATGAGCAGTTCTTC	CASSQAEGFSYNEQFF
TRBV7-2	-	-	TRBJ2-3	TGTGCCAGCAGCTTCGAGGGAGTGGTAGATACGCAGTATTTT	CASSFEGVVDTQYF
TRBV7-2	-	-	TRBJ2-5	TGTGCCAGCAGCTTAGATGAGAGGCGGGAGACCCAGTACTTC	CASSLDERRETQYF
TRBV19	TRBD1	-	TRBJ1-5	TGTGCCAGTTTACCGGGACAGGGGATCTGGCAGCCCCAGCATTTT	CASLPGQGIWQPQHF
TRBV30	TRBD2	-	TRBJ2-1	TGTGCCTTAACTAGCGGGATTGCCAATGAGCAGTTCTTC	CALTSGIANEQFF
TRBV30	TRBD2	-	TRBJ2-1	TGTGCCTGGAGTAGGGGTAGCGGGAGCTACAATGAGCAGTTCTTC	CAWSRGSGSYNEQFF
TRBV30	TRBD2	once	TRBJ2-1	TGTGCCTGGAGTGGGACTAGCGGGAGATTGGGTGAGCAGTTCTTC	CAWSGTSGRLGEQFF
TRBV12-5	TRBD2	-	TRBJ2-3	TGTGCTAGTGGTTTGGATAGCGGGAAAGTCGATACGCAGTATTTT	CASGLDSGKVDTQYF
TRBV4-3	-	-	TRBJ1-1	TGCGCCAGCAGCTCTCAGACAGGAATGAACACTGAAGCTTTCTTT	CASSSQTGMNTEAFF
TRBV7-3	TRBD2	-	TRBJ2-1	TGTGCCAGCAGCTTGGTCCCGGGACTAATAAATAATGAGCAGTTCTTC	CASSLVPGLINNEQFF
TRBV7-8	-	-	TRBJ1-6	TGTGCCAGCAGCTTAGGAGTTTCACCCCTCCACTTT	CASSLGVSPLHF
TRBV5-4	-	-	TRBJ2-7	TGTGCCAGCAGCTTAGAGGGCGGGGAGCAGTACTTC	CASSLEGGEQYF
TRBV7-6	TRBD1	-	TRBJ1-1	TGTGCCAGCAAGGGACAGGGTTGGACTGAAGCTTTCTTT	CASKGQGWTEAFF